This T cell receptor (beta chain) is from a study of post-analysis software for immune sequencing data. Study outcomes and limitations: Controls had lower frequencies than patients of a handful of TRBV segments, which included TRBV5-6, TRBV5-1 and TRBV20-1. There was significantly lower normalized Chao1 diversity in multiple sclerosis patients than in controls. F measure grouped same-batch samples tightly together.

This clonotype was picked up a small number of times. Its cognate antigen is unknown. The V gene lost 5 bases and the J gene lost 3 bases, with 7 bases spanning the gap. This CDR3 spans 12 amino acids. Germline V gene sequence: CDR1 DFQATT, CDR2 SNEGSKA (reference sequence). Unique molecular identifiers had been added to the TCR beta cDNA libraries. Starting from approximately 0.95 to 9.8 million T cells, the study yielded about 540,000 cDNA molecules. TCRdb recomputed calls from the PCR reads with MiXCR, one row per CDR3 protein. The sample contains hundreds of thousands of distinct CDR3 sequences, approximately 60% of which appear only once.

The chain has TRBV20-1 and TRBJ1-4; D not resolved. The sequenced sample consisted of blood. The origin of this receptor is a girl aged 2-10 years with multiple sclerosis. The chain's CDR3 is CSARPSNEKLFF. DNA of the CDR3: TGCAGTGCTCGACCCTCTAATGAAAAACTGTTTTTT.